One and the same sample provided the 19 T cell receptor beta chains below, sequenced in a study of T cell changes during pregnancy in multiple sclerosis. Clones were sequenced by immunoSEQ multiplex PCR, and TCRdb holds only the in-frame ones, with some missing. The sample consists of around 60,000 clones, 85% to 95% of them appearing once. The sequences come from CD4+ T cells from peripheral blood mononuclear cells, collected before pregnancy. These receptors were obtained from a female donor with multiple sclerosis, enrolled in a pregnancy study.

This chain uses TRBV2 with TRBJ2-1, with TRBD2 matching over 9 bases. Trimming at V came to 4 bases and at J to 5 bases, leaving 3 bases not matched to a gene. Germline CDR1 is SNHLY and CDR2 is FYNNEI. The CDR3 has 14 residues. CDR3 loop: CASSVPSGNNEQFF. The CDR3 DNA sequence: TGTGCCAGCAGTGTCCCTAGCGGGAACAATGAGCAGTTCTTC.

The chain joins TRBV19 to TRBJ2-1; 10 positions match TRBD2. Germline CDR1 LNHDA, CDR2 SQIVND (reference sequence). The V segment lost 5 bases and the J segment 1 base; nucleotides outside the gene matches: 8. The CDR3 spans 17 residues. The DNA of the CDR3 is TGTGCCAGTAGTCCGAGCGGGAGGGGGAGGTCCTACAATGAGCAGTTCTTC. This sequence encodes CASSPSGRGRSYNEQFF.

Comments on this clone: Other DNA sequences in the sample encode the same CDR3. V gene TRBV9 combines with J gene TRBJ2-1; TRBD2 is a possible D gene (5 bases). Trimming stripped 1 base from V and 0 bases from J, with 5 bases between. The V gene's germline CDR1 is SGDLS and CDR2 YYNGEE. The CDR3 runs to 14 residues. CDR3: CASSVTSSYNEQFF. The CDR3 DNA reads as TGTGCCAGCAGCGTAACTAGCTCCTACAATGAGCAGTTCTTC. Combining the CDR3 with reference TRBV9 and TRBJ2-1 gives the whole variable domain DSGVTQTPKHLITATGQRVTLRCSPRSGDLSVYWYQQSLDQGLQFLIQYYNGEERAKGNILERFSAQQFPDLHSELNLSSLELGDSALYFCASSVTSSYNEQFFGPGTRLTVL.

A single count supports this clone. This sequence joins TRBV5-1 and TRBJ2-1, with TRBD2 identical over 10 bases. The ends lost 1 base at V and 7 bases at J; junction bases unmatched: 8. Germline V gene data show CDR1 as SGHRS and CDR2 as YFSETQ. There are 16 residues in the CDR3. The CDR3 DNA is TGCGCCAGCAGCTTGTTAGCGGGAGGTCTTTCAAATGAGCAGTTCTTC. This codes for CASSLLAGGLSNEQFF.

This rearrangement joins TRBV6-1 to TRBJ2-7, with D possibly being TRBD2 (5 bases). The length of the CDR3 is 16 residues. V lost 4 bases and J 3 bases, leaving 19 bases between the germline ends. Germline CDR1 MNHNS, CDR2 SASEGT. The CDR3 protein is CASSGEQPISGYEQYF. Written as DNA, the CDR3 is TGTGCCAGCAGTGGGGAGCAGCCAATAAGTGGCTACGAGCAGTACTTC.

The chain joins TRBV6-5 to TRBJ1-2, with 10 bases identical to TRBD1. Germline V lookup: CDR1 MNHEY, CDR2 SVGAGI. Trimming removed 7 bases from V and 4 bases from J; junction bases left unmatched: 3. CDR3 size: 13 residues. The CDR3 protein is CASKDRGRYGYTF. The CDR3 nucleotides read TGTGCCAGCAAAGACAGGGGGCGCTATGGCTACACCTTC.

This clone was counted once. The chain uses TRBV25-1 and TRBJ1-2; D possibly corresponds to TRBD1 (5 bases). The V and J ends lost 5 bases and 8 bases respectively, with 21 bases between them. Germline CDR1 MGHDK, CDR2 SYGVNS. CDR3 length: 15 residues. The chain's CDR3 is CASSQPGSLVEGYTF. The CDR3 bases are TGTGCCAGCAGTCAACCAGGGTCTTTGGTTGAGGGCTACACCTTC.

The gene calls are TRBV5-4 and TRBJ2-2; D call uncertain. Trimming shortened V by 0 bases and J by 2 bases, and 8 bases separated the two germline ends. This CDR3 comprises 15 residues. Germline loops: CDR1 SGHNT, CDR2 YYREEE (reference sequence). The CDR3 loop reads CASSLGGANTGELFF. Written as DNA, the CDR3 is TGTGCCAGCAGCTTGGGAGGAGCTAACACCGGGGAGCTGTTTTTT.

The rearrangement uses TRBV19 and TRBJ2-4; 7 bases fit TRBD1. This CDR3 spans 16 amino acids. Germline values: CDR1 LNHDA, CDR2 SQIVND (reference sequence). The trim removed 5 bases at V and 1 base at J, leaving 8 bases unmatched. In DNA, the CDR3 is TGTGCCAGTAGTGTAACAGGGGTTATGGCCAAAAACATTCAGTACTTC. Encoded protein: CASSVTGVMAKNIQYF.

The J gene is TRBJ1-1, the V gene TRBV28; TRBD1 aligns across 10 bases. V was pared by 6 bases and J by 3 bases, with 4 bases of the junction left unmatched. CDR3 length: 14 amino acids. CDR1 is MDHEN and CDR2 is SYDVKM in the germline V gene. The CDR3 sequence is CASRTGTGDTEAFF. DNA of the CDR3: TGTGCCAGCAGAACCGGGACAGGGGACACTGAAGCTTTCTTT.

The chain combines TRBV7-2 with TRBJ2-1; D not resolved. The germline V gene encodes CDR1 SGHTA and CDR2 FQGNSA. The CDR3 consists of 12 residues. Trimming took off 5 bases at V and 6 bases at J, with 8 bases between the two ends. CDR3 region: CASSPQANEQFF. CDR3 nucleotide sequence: TGTGCCAGCAGCCCGCAGGCCAATGAGCAGTTCTTC.

The rearrangement uses TRBV6-5 and TRBJ1-1; the D gene is possibly TRBD1 (5 bases). The CDR3 totals 11 residues. Trimming stripped 8 bases from V and 10 bases from J, with 14 bases between. Germline V gene sequence: CDR1 MNHEY, CDR2 SVGAGI. CDR3 bases: TGTGCCAGCGGCCTGGGGCTAAGAGCTTTCTTT. It yields the protein CASGLGLRAFF.

The chain is built from TRBV7-6 and TRBJ2-2; 9 positions agree with TRBD1. Germline V CDR1 and CDR2: SGHVS, FNYEAQ. The junction had 4 bases not matched to a gene; V was cut back by 1 base and J by 4 bases. This CDR3 spans 16 amino acids. This chain's CDR3 is CASSLGGTGTTGELFF. DNA for the CDR3: TGTGCCAGCAGCTTAGGGGGGACAGGGACCACCGGGGAGCTGTTTTTT.

The chain carries TRBV6-6 and TRBJ2-1, with D maybe TRBD2 (6 bases). V lost 5 bases and J 8 bases, leaving 16 bases between the germline ends. The CDR3 is 14 amino acids. Germline values: CDR1 MNHNY, CDR2 SVGAGI (reference sequence). CDR3: CASSLGGARDEQFF. Here the CDR3 DNA reads TGTGCCAGCAGTCTTGGAGGGGCTAGGGATGAGCAGTTCTTC.

This clone was picked up one time. For the CDR3, the DNA is TGTGCCAGCTCTGACCGACAGGGCGCCTACAATGAGCAGTTCTTC. Residues: CASSDRQGAYNEQFF. This chain links TRBV18 with TRBJ2-1; TRBD1 aligns across 7 bases. With V trimmed by 6 bases and J by 2 bases, 7 bases remained unmatched. The germline V gene encodes CDR1 KGHSH and CDR2 LQKENI. The CDR3 runs to 15 residues.

The J gene is TRBJ1-1, the V gene TRBV19; 7 nucleotides align to TRBD1. Germline V gives CDR1 LNHDA, CDR2 SQIVND (reference sequence). This CDR3 comprises 14 residues. With 7 bases clipped from V and 0 bases from J, the junction kept 5 bases outside the gene matches. CDR3 coding DNA: TGTGCCAGTAACCCGACAGGGTTGAACACTGAAGCTTTCTTT. It encodes CASNPTGLNTEAFF.

This CDR3 reads CASRPHLTEAFF. The CDR3 DNA reads as TGTGCCAGCAGGCCACACCTCACTGAAGCTTTCTTT. The chain couples TRBV6-1 to TRBJ1-1; D unclear. The CDR3 loop spans 12 amino acids. V was clipped by 6 bases and J by 4 bases, with 9 bases between them. Germline-derived CDR1 and CDR2 are MNHNS and SASEGT.

This chain links TRBV19 with TRBJ2-7, with 7 bases lining up with TRBD2. Germline V lookup: CDR1 LNHDA, CDR2 SQIVND (reference sequence). The CDR3 extends over 14 amino acids. V lost 3 bases to trimming and J lost 7 bases; unmatched junction nucleotides: 9. The DNA for the CDR3 is TGTGCCAGTAGTATTCAGGGCGGGAGAGGGGAGCAGTACTTC. Its protein is CASSIQGGRGEQYF.

The chain employs TRBV7-2 and TRBJ2-7; 15 nucleotides line up with TRBD2. This CDR3 is 19 amino acids long. Germline V gene data show CDR1 as SGHTA and CDR2 as FQGNSA. Trimming removed 0 bases from V and 2 bases from J; junction bases left unmatched: 8. DNA for the CDR3: TGTGCCAGCAGCTTAGCAAGGACTAGCGGGAGGGCTTGGCCCTACGAGCAGTACTTC. Protein sequence: CASSLARTSGRAWPYEQYF.